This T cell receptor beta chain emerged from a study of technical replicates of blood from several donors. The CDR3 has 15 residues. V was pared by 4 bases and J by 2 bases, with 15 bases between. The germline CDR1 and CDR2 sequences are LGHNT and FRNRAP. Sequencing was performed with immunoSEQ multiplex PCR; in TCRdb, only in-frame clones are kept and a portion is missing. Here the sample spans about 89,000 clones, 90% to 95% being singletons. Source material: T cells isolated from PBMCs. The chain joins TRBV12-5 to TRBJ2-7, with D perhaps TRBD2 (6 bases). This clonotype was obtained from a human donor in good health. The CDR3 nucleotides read TGTGCTAGTGGTTACGGTAGCGGATACACCTACGAGCAGTACTTC. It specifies CASGYGSGYTYEQYF.